Below are 27 T cell receptor beta chains sequenced from a single sample in a study of memory CD4+ T cells and cytomegalovirus serostatus. Data came from immunoSEQ multiplex PCR; TCRdb stores just in-frame clones and leaves some out. The sample records approximately 40,000 clones, about 82% being singletons. The sort gate was single viable CD3+CD4+CD8-CD45RO+ cells for memory CD4+ T cells. The source material was memory CD4+ T cells from blood. The receptors come from an adult in good health and CMV-seronegative.

The chain employs TRBV7-2 and TRBJ1-1; D unresolved. Trimming shortened V by 7 bases and J by 7 bases, and 16 bases separated the two germline ends. Germline lookup yields CDR1 SGHTA and CDR2 FQGNSA. The CDR3 length is 13 residues. The DNA for the CDR3 is TGTGCCAGCAACGACAATCCAGGAGGTGAAGCTTTCTTT. Amino acids: CASNDNPGGEAFF.

A few counts support this clone. The J gene is TRBJ1-5, the V gene TRBV2; D is possibly TRBD1 (6 bases). The CDR3 is 15 amino acids. Germline V CDR1 and CDR2: SNHLY, FYNNEI. V dropped 6 bases and J dropped 9 bases, with 21 bases sitting between them. CDR3 protein: CASRDTGLGVRPQHF. The CDR3 DNA reads as TGTGCCAGCAGGGATACAGGGTTGGGGGTGAGGCCCCAGCATTTT.

The chain recombines TRBV18 with TRBJ1-2; D uncertain. Germline CDR1 and CDR2: KGHSH and LQKENI. Between the trimmed V and J ends, which lost 3 bases and 2 bases, there was a span of 4 bases. CDR3 length: 12 amino acids. This CDR3 reads CASSPDNYGYTF. In DNA form, the CDR3 reads TGTGCCAGCTCACCGGACAACTATGGCTACACCTTC.

The genes are TRBV19 and TRBJ1-2; D is unresolved. CDR3 length equals 14 residues. Germline V lookup: CDR1 LNHDA, CDR2 SQIVND (reference sequence). V was pared by 1 base and J by 7 bases, with 13 bases between. The CDR3 protein is CASSIARANGGYTF. DNA of the CDR3: TGTGCCAGTAGTATAGCCCGGGCCAACGGTGGCTACACCTTC.

The chain is built from TRBV21-1 and TRBJ2-1. TRBV21-1 corresponds to a pseudogene. The CDR3 length is 12 residues. The CDR3: CASSGPPNEQFF. For the CDR3, the DNA is TGTGCCAGCAGCGGACCTCCCAATGAGCAGTTCTTC.

The rearrangement joins TRBV11-2 to TRBJ1-2, with D perhaps TRBD1 (6 bases). Trimming stripped 1 base from V and 2 bases from J, with 11 bases between. CDR3 length equals 15 residues. Looked up from germline, CDR1 is SGHAT and CDR2 is FQNNGV. CDR3 region: CASSLVTGWNYGYTF. The CDR3 nucleotides are TGTGCCAGCAGCTTAGTCACAGGGTGGAACTATGGCTACACCTTC.

The CDR3 region is CASSARTGGAGDIQYF. CDR3 nucleotides: TGTGCCAGCAGCGCCCGGACAGGGGGCGCTGGGGACATTCAGTACTTC. The chain employs TRBV9 and TRBJ2-4; 11 bases match TRBD1. CDR1 and CDR2 from the germline V gene are SGDLS and YYNGEE. The CDR3 consists of 16 residues. After removal of 3 bases from V and 8 bases from J, the junction contained 10 bases not matched to a gene.

This clone appeared a few times. V is TRBV14 and J is TRBJ1-2; D not certain. CDR3 length: 12 residues. The V gene lost 4 bases and the J gene lost 5 bases, with 8 bases spanning the gap. Germline V gene sequence: CDR1 SGHDN, CDR2 FVKESK. In nucleotides, the CDR3 is TGTGCCAGCAGCCCTTGGACGTATGGCTACACCTTC. It yields the protein CASSPWTYGYTF.

CDR3 nucleotide sequence: TGTGCCAGCAGCTTAACCGGGGGGCAGGGGGTTCAAGAGACCCAGTACTTC. Translating it yields CASSLTGGQGVQETQYF. The chain has TRBV7-8 and TRBJ2-5; D may be TRBD1 or TRBD2 (7 bases each). The CDR3 covers 17 residues. Between the trimmed V and J ends, which lost 2 bases and 2 bases, there was a span of 18 bases. Germline CDR1 SGHVS, CDR2 FQNEAQ.

The chain employs TRBV7-2 and TRBJ2-7; the D gene is possibly TRBD1 (5 bases). Germline loops: CDR1 SGHTA, CDR2 FQGNSA. CDR3 length equals 14 residues. V was clipped by 5 bases and J by 0 bases, with 11 bases between them. The CDR3 nucleotides read TGTGCCAGCAGCCCCCGACAGAGCTCCTACGAGCAGTACTTC. Encoded protein: CASSPRQSSYEQYF. The whole variable domain, filled in from reference TRBV7-2 and TRBJ2-7, reads GAGVSQSPSNKVTEKGKDVELRCDPISGHTALYWYRQSLGQGLEFLIYFQGNSAPDKSGLPSDRFSAERTGGSVSTLTIQRTQQEDSAVYLCASSPRQSSYEQYFGPGTRLTVT.

The V and J genes are TRBV14 and TRBJ1-3; a weak D match, TRBD1 (5 bases). The ends were cut back, 0 bases at V and 0 bases at J, with 9 bases in the middle. The CDR3 length is 16 residues. CDR1 and CDR2 from the germline V gene are SGHDN and FVKESK. CDR3 loop: CASSQDYGASGNTIYF. The CDR3 DNA follows: TGTGCCAGCAGCCAAGATTACGGGGCCTCTGGAAACACCATATATTTT.

This chain links TRBV7-2 with TRBJ1-3, with TRBD1 matching over 10 bases. The CDR3 is 19 residues long. CDR1 is SGHTA, CDR2 FQGNSA, per germline. V lost 1 base and J lost 3; bases outside the gene matches: 12. The CDR3 nucleotides are TGTGCCAGCAGCTTAGAAGCACCTCAAGGACAGGGGGTTGGAAACACCATATATTTT. Its protein is CASSLEAPQGQGVGNTIYF.

This clone was detected only once. The chain recombines TRBV28 with TRBJ1-5, with D tentatively TRBD1 (5 bases). CDR3 length equals 13 residues. CDR1 is MDHEN and CDR2 is SYDVKM in the germline V gene. V shed 10 bases and J shed 4 bases, with 14 bases lying between them. CDR3 in amino acids: CATDVGVNQPQHF. CDR3 coding DNA: TGTGCCACCGATGTGGGGGTAAATCAGCCCCAGCATTTT.

The genes are TRBV7-2 and TRBJ2-7; 11 bases are shared with TRBD2. With V trimmed by 6 bases and J by 5 bases, 9 bases remained unmatched. The CDR3 consists of 15 residues. Germline V gene sequence: CDR1 SGHTA, CDR2 FQGNSA. The CDR3 nucleotides are TGTGCCAGCAGTTCCCGGACTAGCGGGTTCCACGAGCAGTACTTC. Protein product: CASSSRTSGFHEQYF.

The V gene is TRBV29-1, the J gene TRBJ2-7; tentative D call: TRBD2 (6 bases). Trimming stripped 6 bases from V and 6 bases from J, with 18 bases between. The germline V gene has CDR1 SQVTM and CDR2 ANQGSEA. The CDR3 has 13 residues. The CDR3 DNA reads as TGCAGCGTCGTCCTGACGGGAGTGGGCGAGCAGTACTTC. Translating it yields CSVVLTGVGEQYF.

The V call is TRBV14, the J call TRBJ2-3, with TRBD1 matching 10 bases. V shed 1 base, J shed 2 bases, and the junction held 3 bases outside the gene matches. The CDR3 contains 16 residues. CDR1 SGHDN and CDR2 FVKESK come from the germline V gene. Written as DNA, the CDR3 is TGTGCCAGCAGCCAAGTGGGACAGGGGATCACAGATACGCAGTATTTT. This translates into CASSQVGQGITDTQYF.

The chain employs TRBV4-3 and TRBJ2-7; D perhaps matches TRBD1 (6 bases). V was clipped by 0 bases and J by 2 bases, with 20 bases between them. The CDR3 runs to 18 residues. The V gene's germline CDR1 is LGHNA and CDR2 YSLEER. This chain's CDR3 is CASSQDIRTTGATYEQYF. CDR3 coding DNA: TGCGCCAGCAGCCAAGATATCCGCACGACAGGAGCAACCTACGAGCAGTACTTC.

This sequence joins TRBV18 and TRBJ2-3; no firm D call. This CDR3 contains 13 residues. V was shortened by 5 bases and J by 3 bases, with 9 bases between the two germline ends. The germline CDR1 and CDR2 sequences are KGHSH and LQKENI. CDR3 in DNA: TGTGCCAGCTCAGACACGGTAACAGATACGCAGTATTTT. It yields the protein CASSDTVTDTQYF.

The chain carries TRBV10-1 and TRBJ2-7; tentative D call: TRBD1 (7 bases). The germline gives CDR1 WNHNN, CDR2 SYGVQD (reference sequence). This CDR3 region has 13 residues. The ends were cut back, 8 bases at V and 5 bases at J, with 16 bases in the middle. CDR3 protein: CASAQGGPNEQYF. CDR3 nucleotides: TGCGCCAGCGCTCAGGGGGGCCCCAACGAGCAGTACTTC.

The V call is TRBV11-3, the J call TRBJ2-2; 9 nucleotides align to TRBD2. Germline V gives CDR1 SGHNT, CDR2 YENEEA. V lost 4 bases and J lost 7; bases outside the gene matches: 7. The CDR3 is 15 residues long. The CDR3 is CASSSHSGRGGELFF. CDR3 DNA: TGTGCCAGCAGCTCCCATAGCGGGAGAGGCGGGGAGCTGTTTTTT.

The chain uses TRBV30 and TRBJ2-1; TRBD2 aligns across 8 bases. Germline CDR1 is GTSNPN and CDR2 is SVGIG (reference sequence). CDR3 length: 14 amino acids. Germline trimming cut 1 base from V and 4 bases from J; bases unmatched to any gene: 3. CDR3 coding DNA: TGTGCCTGGAGTGCGACTAGCGAGTACAATGAGCAGTTCTTC. This encodes CAWSATSEYNEQFF.

The CDR3 spells CASSLAMREIDEQYF. The CDR3 DNA follows: TGTGCCAGCAGCTTAGCTATGAGGGAGATAGACGAGCAGTACTTC. The rearrangement links TRBV11-2 to TRBJ2-7; D is possibly TRBD2 (5 bases). The germline V gene has CDR1 SGHAT and CDR2 FQNNGV. With 1 base removed from V and 5 bases from J, the gap between germline ends came to 15 bases. The CDR3 has 15 residues.

The sample holds a few counts of this clone. The V and J genes are TRBV6-6 and TRBJ1-3; D may be TRBD1 (6 bases). Germline assignment: CDR1 MNHNY and CDR2 SVGAGI (reference sequence). The CDR3 sequence is 12 residues long. Trimming took off 8 bases at V and 2 bases at J, with 7 bases between the two ends. CDR3 nucleotide sequence: TGTGCCAGCCGGGACACTGGAAACACCATATATTTT. Translating it yields CASRDTGNTIYF.

The chain has TRBV2 and TRBJ1-3; no firm D call. Germline lookup yields CDR1 SNHLY and CDR2 FYNNEI. CDR3 size: 13 residues. The ends were cut back, 11 bases at V and 1 base at J, with 12 bases in the middle. The CDR3 sequence is CASNGLSGNTIYF. As DNA, the CDR3 is TGTGCCTCCAACGGACTATCTGGAAACACCATATATTTT.

CDR3 loop: CASRLDRDSTDTQYF. CDR3 nucleotide sequence: TGTGCCAGCAGGTTGGACCGGGACAGCACAGATACGCAGTATTTT. The chain combines TRBV25-1 with TRBJ2-3; perhaps D is TRBD1 or TRBD2 (5 bases each). Looked up from germline, CDR1 is MGHDK and CDR2 is SYGVNS. V dropped 6 bases and J dropped 0 bases, with 13 bases sitting between them. This CDR3 comprises 15 residues.

The rearrangement uses TRBV7-8 and TRBJ2-2; 8 bases align to TRBD2. The CDR3 runs to 16 residues. Germline V gives CDR1 SGHVS, CDR2 FQNEAQ. J gave up 6 bases and V 1 base, and 7 bases lay outside the gene matches. The CDR3 region is CASSLGDGRDSGELFF. The DNA for the CDR3 is TGTGCCAGCAGCTTAGGCGACGGGAGGGATTCCGGGGAGCTGTTTTTT. Combining the CDR3 with reference TRBV7-8 and TRBJ2-2 gives the whole variable domain GAGVSQSPRYKVAKRGQDVALRCDPISGHVSLFWYQQALGQGPEFLTYFQNEAQLDKSGLPSDRFFAERPEGSVSTLKIQRTQQEDSAVYLCASSLGDGRDSGELFFGEGSRLTVL.

The V and J genes are TRBV9 and TRBJ2-1; TRBD2 might be the D (6 bases). CDR1 SGDLS and CDR2 YYNGEE come from the germline V gene. Trimming shortened V by 0 bases and J by 0 bases, and 7 bases separated the two germline ends. This CDR3 is 15 amino acids long. DNA for the CDR3: TGTGCCAGCAGCGTAGTAGCGGACTCCTACAATGAGCAGTTCTTC. Residues: CASSVVADSYNEQFF.